The 22 T cell receptor beta chains in this list originate from one sample, sequenced in a study of tumor and adjacent non-tumor tissue in lung cancer. TCRbeta libraries were built with three rounds of nested PCR, modified from ARM-PCR. Via MiXCR, TCRdb re-called the multiplex PCR reads, giving one row per CDR3 protein. Here the sample spans approximately 100,000 distinct CDR3 sequences, approximately 65% being singletons. The template was RNA from unsorted bulk tissue. This non-tumor lung sample came from over 3 cm beyond the tumor edge. The sample taken for sequencing was distant non-tumor lung tissue. These receptors were obtained from a young man with non-small cell lung cancer.

A remark on this clonotype: A much more abundant neighbour one base away suggests this may be a read error. The rearrangement links TRBV4-3 to TRBJ2-1; TRBD2 agrees at 7 bases. Germline V CDR1 and CDR2: LGHNA, YSLEER. The CDR3 runs 13 residues. J was trimmed by 11 bases and V by 4 bases; bases with no gene match: 8. CDR3 sequence reads: CASSLTSEEKQFF. CDR3 bases: TGCGCCAGCAGCCTTACTAGCGAAGAAAAGCAGTTCTTC.

This clonotype was counted once. The chain couples TRBV20-1 to TRBJ2-1; D is perhaps TRBD2 (7 bases). Germline assignment: CDR1 DFQATT and CDR2 SNEGSKA (reference sequence). This CDR3 contains 17 residues. V lost 1 base to trimming and J lost 5 bases, with 21 bases between them. The CDR3 bases are TGCAGTGCTAGAGGAGCTTTTAAGCGAGGGGGGGACAATGAGCAGTTCTTC. It encodes CSARGAFKRGGDNEQFF.

This clonotype was recorded once. Its ends do not fully match the called genes, so a read error is possible. The DNA for the CDR3 is TGTGCCAGCAGCTTAGGACAGGGTAGAGGTGAAAAACTCTTTTTT. It translates to CASSLGQGRGEKLFF. This chain joins TRBV7-2 and TRBJ1-4, with TRBD1 matching 7 bases. The CDR3 totals 15 residues. Germline-derived CDR1 and CDR2 are SGHTA and FQGNSA.

Concerning this clonotype itself: This may arise from a read error, as a much more abundant clone is one base away. The chain links TRBV5-6 to TRBJ2-7; TRBD1 agrees at 7 bases. The CDR3 is 14 residues long. The germline CDR1 and CDR2 sequences are SGHDT and YYEEEE. CDR3 nucleotides: TGTACCAGCAGCGCCCGGGACAGTACCTACGAGCAGTACTTC. It specifies CTSSARDSTYEQYF. Using reference TRBV5-6 and TRBJ2-7 for the parts outside the CDR3, the full variable domain is DAGVTQSPTHLIKTRGQQVTLRCSPKSGHDTVSWYQQALGQGPQFIFQYYEEEERQRGNFPDRFSGHQFPNYSSELNVNALLLGDSALYLCTSSARDSTYEQYFGPGTRLTVT.

Worth noting for this clonotype: Relative to the germline gene, one junction end is altered; a read error may explain this. This chain joins TRBV11-2 and TRBJ2-5; D possibly matches TRBD1 or TRBD2 (5 bases each). Germline-derived CDR1 and CDR2 are SGHAT and FQNNGV. This CDR3 spans 14 amino acids. The CDR3 DNA sequence: TGTGCCAGCAGCTTAGACTCGCTGGGGGAGATCCAGTACTTC. Its protein product is CASSLDSLGEIQYF. The full variable domain, with the rest looked up from reference TRBV11-2 and TRBJ2-5, is EAGVAQSPRYKIIEKRQSVAFWCNPISGHATLYWYQQILGQGPKLLIQFQNNGVVDDSQLPKDRFSAERLKGVDSTLKIQPAKLEDSAVYLCASSLDSLGEIQYFGPGTRLLVL.

This clonotype was observed a handful of times. Since a much larger clone is just one base distant, this may be a read error. The CDR3: CSVWDTYYGYTF. The CDR3 DNA follows: TGCAGTGTTTGGGACACCTATTATGGCTACACCTTC. The chain carries TRBV20-1 and TRBJ1-2; tentatively, D is TRBD1 (6 bases). Germline assignment: CDR1 DFQATT and CDR2 SNEGSKA (reference sequence). This CDR3 region has 12 residues. Trimming stripped 7 bases from V and 5 bases from J, with 14 bases between.

This clonotype came up a few times. This clone may be a read error of a much larger clone one base away. This chain joins TRBV28 and TRBJ2-3; D perhaps matches TRBD2 (5 bases). The CDR3 runs 15 residues. The germline gives CDR1 MDHEN, CDR2 SYDVKM. The CDR3 loop is CASRGWLEAADMQYF. Written as DNA, the CDR3 is TGTGCCAGCAGGGGGTGGTTGGAGGCCGCAGATATGCAGTATTTT.

A word on this clonotype: At one boundary the junction diverges from the germline segment, which might be a read error. The chain has TRBV5-4 and TRBJ2-2, with TRBD1 matching 9 bases. Per germline, CDR1 SGHNT and CDR2 YYREEE (reference sequence). The CDR3 spans 15 residues. CDR3 bases: TGTGCCAGCAGCTTGGGACAGGGGGTCTCCGGGGAACTGTTTTTT. Its protein is CASSLGQGVSGELFF.

As to this clonotype: A read error may produce the germline difference seen at one junction end. The chain links TRBV4-1 to TRBJ2-3; 7 nucleotides agree with TRBD2. CDR3 length equals 14 residues. Germline V gene lookup returns CDR1 MGHRA and CDR2 YSYEKL. In nucleotides, the CDR3 is TGTGCCAGCAGCCAAGGGAGGGTACGGGGTACGCAGTATTTT. It yields the protein CASSQGRVRGTQYF.

The chain joins TRBV12-3 or TRBV12-4 to TRBJ2-7; tentative D call: TRBD1 (5 bases). This CDR3 has 14 residues. DNA of the CDR3: TGTGCTAGTGGTTTCGAGCTCCCAAGGGGCGAGCAGTACTTC. It codes for CASGFELPRGEQYF.

V gene TRBV5-1 combines with J gene TRBJ2-7; 10 bases fit TRBD1. V lost 4 bases and J lost 1; bases outside the gene matches: 14. The germline V gene has CDR1 SGHRS and CDR2 YFSETQ. There are 18 residues in the CDR3. In DNA, the CDR3 is TGCGCCAGCAGCCTACTTCCGCGACAGGGGGCTTCTTCCTACGAGCAGTACTTC. It is translated as CASSLLPRQGASSYEQYF. Full variable domain (remainder filled in from reference TRBV5-1 and TRBJ2-7): KAGVTQTPRYLIKTRGQQVTLSCSPISGHRSVSWYQQTPGQGLQFLFEYFSETQRNKGNFPGRFSGRQFSNSRSEMNVSTLELGDSALYLCASSLLPRQGASSYEQYFGPGTRLTVT.

This clonotype has a count of ten or more. V is TRBV5-1 and J is TRBJ2-7; 12 positions agree with TRBD2. V shed 0 bases, J shed 4 bases, and the junction held 5 bases outside the gene matches. In germline, CDR1 is SGHRS, CDR2 YFSETQ. This CDR3 spans 16 amino acids. CDR3 sequence: CASSLGLAGALYEQYF. The CDR3 DNA follows: TGCGCCAGCAGCTTGGGACTAGCGGGAGCTTTGTACGAGCAGTACTTC.

Concerning this clonotype itself: The CDR3 does not close with the conserved phenylalanine or tryptophan, likely indicating a read error. The chain couples TRBV29-1 to TRBJ2-1; D possibly corresponds to TRBD2 (6 bases). V was clipped by 3 bases and J by 6 bases, with 15 bases between them. The CDR3 has 14 amino acids. Germline CDR1 SQVTM, CDR2 ANQGSEA. In DNA form, the CDR3 reads TGCAGCGTTGAGTCGGGGGAGGCCCTCAATGAGCAGTTCATC. Protein sequence: CSVESGEALNEQFI.

Comment on this clonotype: Possible read error: a much larger clone is one base away. The V gene is TRBV5-6, the J gene TRBJ2-3, with a possible D match to TRBD2 (6 bases). The CDR3 spans 13 residues. Germline V gene lookup returns CDR1 SGHDT and CDR2 YYEEEE. The CDR3 spells CASSFSGTDMQYF. CDR3 bases: TGTGCCAGCAGCTTTAGCGGCACAGATATGCAGTATTTT.

V and J are TRBV12-3 or TRBV12-4 and TRBJ2-3; D might be TRBD2 (6 bases). This CDR3 comprises 16 residues. V lost 0 bases and J lost 5, with 15 bases in between. The CDR3, as DNA: TGTGCCAGCAGTTTAGCGCCGAGGAGGGTGGAAGATACGCAGTATTTT. This sequence encodes CASSLAPRRVEDTQYF.

About this clonotype itself: One end of the junction fails to match germline, which may point to a read error. This chain links TRBV7-3 with TRBJ2-7; D is tentatively TRBD1 or TRBD2 (5 bases each). CDR1 is SGHTA, CDR2 FQGTGA, per germline. The CDR3 covers 13 residues. The CDR3 region is CASSLTVRDEQYF. The CDR3 bases are TGTGCCAGCAGCCTAACCGTCAGGGACGAGCAATACTTC.

Remarks on this clonotype: A much larger clone differs by one base, so this may be a read error. The rearrangement uses TRBV6-6 and TRBJ2-2, with D perhaps TRBD2 (5 bases). CDR3 length equals 13 residues. CDR1 is MNHNY, CDR2 SVGAGI, per germline (reference sequence). The DNA of the CDR3 is TGTGCCAGCAGTTACGAAGACACCGGGGAGCTGCTTTTT. This translates into CASSYEDTGELLF.

The rearrangement uses TRBV6-5 and TRBJ1-6, with D uncertain. The V end was cut by 4 bases, the J end by 13 bases, with 20 bases between. This CDR3 comprises 15 residues. The germline gives CDR1 MNHEY, CDR2 SVGAGI. CDR3 protein: CASSFTEGALAPLHF. The CDR3 region has the DNA TGTGCCAGCAGTTTCACAGAAGGAGCTTTAGCGCCCCTCCACTTT.

This clonotype was detected once. The missing conserved phenylalanine or tryptophan at the end of this CDR3 makes a read error likely. The limits of the CDR3 on the DNA are not certain, so only TCRdb's listed CDR3 is given. This chain links TRBV6-2 or TRBV6-3 with TRBJ1-1. Germline CDR1 and CDR2: MNHEY and SVGEGT. Including both end residues, the CDR3 is 13 amino acids long. This chain's CDR3 is CASSQTTNTEVFV.

The rearrangement joins TRBV4-3 to TRBJ2-7; a possible D gene is TRBD1 (5 bases). Germline V lookup: CDR1 LGHNA, CDR2 YSLEER. Trimming left V 2 bases short and J 10 bases short, with 15 bases between. This CDR3 is built from 13 residues. The DNA for the CDR3 is TGCGCCAGCAGCCAAAGGCCAGGGCACCACCAGTACTTC. Protein sequence: CASSQRPGHHQYF.

CDR3: CASSPWGIGELFF. The DNA of the CDR3 is TGCGCCAGTAGTCCTTGGGGCATCGGGGAGCTGTTTTTT. The chain employs TRBV10-2 and TRBJ2-2; perhaps TRBD1 as D (5 bases). The CDR3 has 13 residues. Looked up from germline, CDR1 is WSHSY and CDR2 is SAAADI. V shed 9 bases and J shed 7 bases, with 15 bases lying between them.

This clonotype was counted a few times. Possible read error: a much larger clone is one base away. The chain links TRBV4-3 to TRBJ2-3; TRBD1 might be the D (7 bases). The germline V gene encodes CDR1 LGHNA and CDR2 YSLEER. This CDR3 is 16 amino acids long. The CDR3, as DNA: TGCGCCAGCAGCCAAGATGGGGGGCAGGGGACAGATAGGCAGTATTTT. It encodes CASSQDGGQGTDRQYF.